This TCR beta chain was identified during a study of blood T cell repertoires in COVID-19. Study-wide background: Material from acute and convalescent COVID-19 was sourced from the United States, Italy and Spain.

Generated by immunoSEQ multiplex PCR, the TCRdb table keeps only in-frame clones and is missing some. The table has 70,000 to 95,000 clones, 75% to 85% seen once; the top ten hold approximately 22%. The V and J ends lost 3 bases and 1 base respectively, with 7 bases between them. CDR3 length: 13 amino acids. Germline CDR1 is SSHAT and CDR2 is FNYEAQ (reference sequence). The chain is built from TRBV7-7 and TRBJ2-7; D unclear. Material: peripheral blood. The sequence came from a woman in her sixties or seventies with acute or convalescent COVID-19. In DNA, the CDR3 is TGTGCCAGCAGCTTCGCAGAATCCTACGAGCAGTACTTC. Its protein product is CASSFAESYEQYF.